The entry that follows covers one T cell receptor (beta chain) sequence. This receptor's antigen is unknown. Base qualities are not at hand, and no much larger clone is one base apart. The data derive from a study of technical replicates of blood from several donors (dated by TCRdb to the late 2010s). The library was produced with the immunoSEQ multiplex PCR assay. This is the immuneACCESS table as TCRdb keeps it, with only in-frame sequences that have V and J called. A part of the clones is gone; compared with another copy, unresolved V genes explain less than half, and the rest is unexplained. The sample profile shows 60,000 or so clones; about 87% of them were found once. Around 5.5% of the sample rests with the top ten. The CDR3 contains 15 residues, cysteine and phenylalanine counted. Only CDR3 DNA remains: 45 bases, in frame from the first base. V lost 2 bases and J lost 4 bases; the stretch between them is 11 bases long. CDR1 and CDR2, per the germline V gene, are MNHNS and SASEGT.

The chain is encoded by TRBV6-1 joined to TRBJ2-2; TRBD1 could be the D gene, as 5 bases match. Material for sequencing was PBMCs. This clonotype originated in a human donor in good health. Some clones in this sample may be carry-over from other donors' samples. The CDR3 reads CASSENEGVTGELFF. The DNA sequence reads TGTGCCAGCAGTGAAAACGAAGGGGTCACCGGGGAGCTGTTTTTT.